This entry is about one T cell receptor beta chain. Its antigen specificity is not known. The sample holds no much larger clone one base away, and base qualities are not on file. This sample was included in a study of blood T cell repertoires in COVID-19 (dated by TCRdb to the early 2020s). Regarding the research as a whole: Collaborator samples came from the United States, Italy and Spain and covered acute and convalescent phases of COVID-19. Nearly every sample came with metadata listing a de-identified subject ID, COVID-19 status, age in years and sex. The repertoires were released in a freely available public database intended as a resource for research on the immune response to SARS-CoV-2. Samples were obtained from the ongoing ImmuneRACE study (first 160 participants) and from about 1,300 subjects provided by 6 global collaborators. The prospective study material was composed of cDNA or gDNA derived from T cells, B-cell-depleted T cells, or PBMCs. The dataset comprised deeply sampled blood TCRbeta repertoires from subjects exposed to, actively infected with, or recovered from COVID-19. Where HLA class I and class II types were available, the types were taken from metadata supplied by the sample provider, not from assay-based typing.

The V and J ends are trimmed by 5 bases and 0 bases, leaving 8 bases between them. The CDR3 holds 14 amino acids from the cysteine to the phenylalanine. Only the CDR3 part of the read is kept: 42 bases, read in frame from the first base. Based on the germline V gene, the CDR1 and CDR2 sequences are SGHAT and FQNNGV. Broad study findings and their caveats: The quantity of clinical and demographic metadata differed by source and by participant and was supplied without curation.

The immunoSEQ Assay, a bias-controlled multiplex PCR, was used to amplify TCRbeta CDR3 regions from genomic DNA. In the authors' own workflow: Nucleated cell counts per sample were estimated from amplification of reference gene primers within the assay. Sequence reads were collapsed and filtered to measure the absolute abundance of every unique TCRbeta CDR3 rearrangement. Productive Simpson clonality was computed per sample as the square root of Simpson's diversity index over productive rearrangements. TCRdb obtained this table from immuneACCESS and retained in-frame rearrangements with V and J assigned. These tables miss some clones; where compared with another copy, unresolved V genes account for less than half of the shortfall, and the remainder is unexplained. V, J and clone size reflect that table, while D and trimming were determined from the DNA. In all, the sample holds about 87,000 clones, and approximately 82% of those were seen once. In total, the top ten clones hold approximately 15% of the sample.

Collaborating institutions collected whole blood in K2EDTA tubes following their own protocols. For TCRbeta analysis, collaborators shipped samples in one of three forms: frozen whole blood, isolated PBMCs, or DNA extracted from either of those sample types. Input material: peripheral blood. This chain is built from TRBV11-2 and TRBJ1-3; the D gene cannot be resolved reliably. The receptor comes from a woman aged 55-69 years with acute or convalescent COVID-19. The CDR3 here reads CASSSGSSGNTIYF. The DNA sequence is given as TGTGCCAGCAGCAGCGGGAGCTCTGGAAACACCATATATTTT.